These 23 T cell receptor beta chains originate from one sample sequenced in a study of cytomegalovirus exposure and HLA in healthy donors. Primers included in the PCR were 60 Vbeta and 13 Jbeta primers. Clones were read by immunoSEQ multiplex PCR, and TCRdb kept only the in-frame ones, dropping some. The table has 150,000 to 200,000 clones, 77% seen once. Sequenced: PBMCs. Receptors were obtained from a woman aged 30 to 39 in good health and CMV-seronegative.

This clone has only one observation. The genes are TRBV30 and TRBJ1-2, with a possible D match to TRBD1 (6 bases). V lost 0 bases and J lost 5, with 16 bases in between. The germline CDR1 and CDR2 sequences are GTSNPN and SVGIG (reference sequence). The CDR3 has 15 amino acids. The CDR3 DNA sequence: TGTGCCTGGAGTGTTCTCAGGGGAAGAAGGTATGGCTACACCTTC. Translated, it gives CAWSVLRGRRYGYTF.

The V call is TRBV19, the J call TRBJ2-5; no reliable D call. The CDR3 is 16 amino acids. CDR1 LNHDA and CDR2 SQIVND come from the germline V gene (reference sequence). Trimming pared 3 bases from V and 2 bases from J, leaving 16 bases between. CDR3 amino acids: CASSMGARPSQETQYF. The CDR3 bases are TGTGCCAGTAGTATGGGCGCAAGACCCTCGCAAGAGACCCAGTACTTC.

V gene TRBV28 combines with J gene TRBJ2-7; tentatively, D is TRBD1 (5 bases). The V end was cut by 9 bases, the J end by 0 bases, with 12 bases between. This CDR3 has 13 amino acids. CDR1 MDHEN and CDR2 SYDVKM come from the germline V gene. CDR3 region: CASTQDSSYEQYF. The CDR3 bases are TGTGCCAGTACACAGGATTCCTCCTACGAGCAGTACTTC.

CDR3 in DNA: TGTGCCAGCAGTTTGTACCCCACTAGCGGGAGACCCTACGAGCAGTACTTC. This encodes CASSLYPTSGRPYEQYF. The chain joins TRBV27 to TRBJ2-7; 11 nucleotides align to TRBD2. V gave up 3 bases and J gave up 2 bases; unmatched junction bases: 9. The CDR3 consists of 17 residues. CDR1 and CDR2 from the germline V gene are MNHEY and SMNVEV (reference sequence).

The chain combines TRBV27 with TRBJ2-1; 15 bases agree with TRBD2. The V gene's germline CDR1 is MNHEY and CDR2 SMNVEV (reference sequence). V gave up 6 bases and J gave up 7 bases; unmatched junction bases: 7. This CDR3 has 16 amino acids. Here the CDR3 DNA reads TGTGCCAGCAGCCCCCGGACTAGCGGGGGGGGGAATGAGCAGTTCTTC. Encoded protein: CASSPRTSGGGNEQFF.

This chain joins TRBV29-1 and TRBJ2-5; weak D call: TRBD1 (6 bases). The J call is in doubt because the DNA end fits TRBJ2-7 better. This CDR3 has 13 residues. In germline, CDR1 is SQVTM, CDR2 ANQGSEA. CDR3 bases: TGCAGCGTTGCCCAGACAGGAGCCTACGAGCAGTACTTC. Translating gives CSVAQTGAYEQYF.

This clone was picked up many times. This chain links TRBV15 with TRBJ2-5; D might be TRBD2 (5 bases). Germline values: CDR1 LNHNV, CDR2 YYDKDF (reference sequence). Trimming shortened V by 0 bases and J by 2 bases, and 10 bases separated the two germline ends. The CDR3 length is 15 residues. This CDR3 is CATSRDRTGQETQYF. In nucleotides, the CDR3 is TGTGCCACCAGCAGAGATCGGACGGGACAAGAGACCCAGTACTTC.

The chain combines TRBV5-4 with TRBJ1-2, with TRBD1 matching over 7 bases. CDR1 is SGHNT, CDR2 YYREEE, per germline (reference sequence). This CDR3 has 14 residues. V shed 4 bases, J shed 4 bases, and the junction held 7 bases outside the gene matches. CDR3 sequence: CASSQSGTAYGYTF. CDR3 DNA: TGTGCCAGCAGCCAGAGTGGGACAGCCTATGGCTACACCTTC. The full variable domain, with the rest looked up from reference TRBV5-4 and TRBJ1-2, is ETGVTQSPTHLIKTRGQQVTLRCSSQSGHNTVSWYQQALGQGPQFIFQYYREEENGRGNFPPRFSGLQFPNYSSELNVNALELDDSALYLCASSQSGTAYGYTFGSGTRLTVV.

The chain links TRBV21-1 to TRBJ2-7; TRBD2 was called by the table and not checked on the DNA. TRBV21-1 is listed as a pseudogene. There are 18 residues in the CDR3. The CDR3 DNA reads TGTGCCAGCAGCTCCCGTCCAGGGAGCGGGGGGCCTCCCTACGAGCAGTACTTC. Encoded protein: CASSSRPGSGGPPYEQYF.

This chain links TRBV6-5 with TRBJ1-2; TRBD1 matches 8 bases. Per the germline V gene, CDR1 is MNHEY and CDR2 is SVGAGI. This CDR3 has 14 residues. V shed 6 bases, J shed 1 base, and the junction held 4 bases outside the gene matches. The CDR3 region has the DNA TGTGCCAGCAGCATTGACAGGGGTAACTATGGCTACACCTTC. Translation gives CASSIDRGNYGYTF.

This clone appeared a single time. The chain employs TRBV7-6 and TRBJ1-1; D is possibly TRBD1 (5 bases). From germline, CDR1 is SGHVS and CDR2 FNYEAQ. Trimming cost V 0 bases and J 0 bases, with 14 bases left between them. There are 17 residues in the CDR3. Written as DNA, the CDR3 is TGTGCCAGCAGCTTAGCAAGGCAGGGATTTATGAACACTGAAGCTTTCTTT. Translated: CASSLARQGFMNTEAFF.

Here the CDR3 DNA reads TGCAGCGCCGACAGGGGTCATGGCTACACCTTC. It specifies CSADRGHGYTF. This chain connects TRBV29-1 to TRBJ1-2; 8 bases are shared with TRBD1. With V trimmed by 7 bases and J by 6 bases, 4 bases remained unmatched. In germline, CDR1 is SQVTM, CDR2 ANQGSEA. The CDR3 consists of 11 residues.

This clone showed up just once. The same CDR3 can be traced to other DNA sequences in this sample. V and J are TRBV5-1 and TRBJ1-5; D unresolved. V was clipped by 2 bases and J by 2 bases, with 5 bases between them. The CDR3 loop spans 13 amino acids. CDR1 SGHRS and CDR2 YFSETQ come from the germline V gene. CDR3 region: CASSFSGNQPQHF. The CDR3 DNA reads as TGCGCCAGCAGCTTTTCCGGCAATCAGCCCCAGCATTTT.

The CDR3, as DNA: TGCGCCAGCAGCTTTGTAGCGGGGGAGACCCAGTACTTC. Translating it yields CASSFVAGETQYF. This chain links TRBV5-1 with TRBJ2-5, with TRBD2 matching over 8 bases. V dropped 2 bases and J dropped 5; count of bases not matched to a gene: 2. From germline, CDR1 is SGHRS and CDR2 YFSETQ. CDR3 length: 13 residues.

In this sample, this clone turned up a few times. The gene calls are TRBV6-6 and TRBJ2-2; 12 bases align to TRBD2. With 5 bases clipped from V and 4 bases from J, the junction kept 5 bases outside the gene matches. This CDR3 comprises 16 residues. CDR1 is MNHNY, CDR2 SVGAGI, per germline (reference sequence). Here the CDR3 reads CASSPSGRAGTGELFF. CDR3 bases: TGTGCCAGCAGTCCTAGCGGGAGGGCCGGCACCGGGGAGCTGTTTTTT.

This chain connects TRBV2 to TRBJ1-2, with 8 bases that match TRBD1. V shed 9 bases and J 4 bases; nucleotides not matched to a gene: 7. The V gene's germline CDR1 is SNHLY and CDR2 FYNNEI. This CDR3 region has 13 residues. CDR3 amino acids: CARRQGLSYGYTF. In nucleotides, the CDR3 is TGTGCCAGAAGACAGGGGTTATCCTATGGCTACACCTTC.

The rearrangement uses TRBV19 and TRBJ1-2, with D perhaps TRBD1 (5 bases). Germline V gene data show CDR1 as LNHDA and CDR2 as SQIVND (reference sequence). The CDR3 runs 17 residues. Trimming pared 3 bases from V and 6 bases from J, leaving 23 bases between. As DNA, the CDR3 is TGTGCCAGTAGTATCTTAGGGGAGGATTACTATTTTGATGGCTACACCTTC. The encoded protein is CASSILGEDYYFDGYTF.

The chain carries TRBV4-3 and TRBJ2-1; 8 bases map to TRBD2. Trimming cost V 0 bases and J 8 bases; bases outside gene matches: 9. The CDR3 has 16 amino acids. Looked up from germline, CDR1 is LGHNA and CDR2 is YSLEER. The CDR3: CASSQEGGLVLYEQFF. The CDR3 bases are TGCGCCAGCAGCCAAGAGGGGGGACTAGTCCTATATGAGCAGTTCTTC.

This chain links TRBV2 with TRBJ2-5, with TRBD1 matching over 7 bases. With V trimmed by 7 bases and J by 0 bases, 2 bases remained unmatched. The germline gives CDR1 SNHLY, CDR2 FYNNEI. The CDR3 contains 13 residues. CDR3 DNA sequence: TGTGCCAGCATCGACAGGGACCAAGAGACCCAGTACTTC. It codes for CASIDRDQETQYF.

V usage is TRBV18 and J usage is TRBJ2-5; a possible D gene is TRBD1 (5 bases). This CDR3 contains 14 residues. V shed 3 bases and J shed 5 bases, with 13 bases lying between them. Germline loops: CDR1 KGHSH, CDR2 LQKENI. The CDR3 sequence is CASSPQGSLETQYF. The CDR3, as DNA: TGTGCCAGCTCACCCCAGGGTTCTTTGGAGACCCAGTACTTC.

Only a few counts were recorded for this clone. V gene TRBV2 combines with J gene TRBJ1-1, with a weak D call TRBD1 (5 bases). Between the trimmed V and J ends, which lost 7 bases and 2 bases, there was a span of 8 bases. Per germline, CDR1 SNHLY and CDR2 FYNNEI. This CDR3 has 12 amino acids. CDR3 sequence (DNA): TGTGCCAGCAAGGACAATAACACTGAAGCTTTCTTT. This codes for CASKDNNTEAFF.

The V and J genes are TRBV28 and TRBJ2-1; D is uncertain. The CDR3 covers 14 residues. Per the germline V gene, CDR1 is MDHEN and CDR2 is SYDVKM. Trimming removed 5 bases from V and 2 bases from J, with 10 bases in between. CDR3: CASSRVATYNEQFF. The CDR3 DNA sequence: TGTGCCAGCAGTCGAGTAGCAACCTACAATGAGCAGTTCTTC.

The chain recombines TRBV9 with TRBJ1-6, with D maybe TRBD1 (5 bases). The V gene's germline CDR1 is SGDLS and CDR2 YYNGEE. V shed 0 bases and J shed 4 bases, with 8 bases lying between them. This CDR3 has 15 residues. The CDR3 protein is CASSVAGTYNSPLHF. DNA for the CDR3: TGTGCCAGCAGCGTAGCAGGGACTTATAATTCACCCCTCCACTTT.